This T cell receptor beta chain was profiled in a study of cytomegalovirus exposure and HLA in healthy donors. Overall study results and limits: The classifier, whose performance was assessed in both the original and validation cohorts, reportedly diagnosed cytomegalovirus status with high specificity and sensitivity.

Sequencing used immunoSEQ multiplex PCR; TCRdb keeps in-frame clones, though not all of them. The profile shows 70,000 or so clones, about 94% of them singletons. Details on this clone: Its cognate antigen is unknown.

This CDR3 spans 14 amino acids. In germline, CDR1 is SGHRS, CDR2 YFSETQ. The ends lost 2 bases at V and 4 bases at J; junction bases unmatched: 1. Source material: PBMCs. The TCR was taken from a man younger than 30 in good health and CMV-seropositive. The chain uses TRBV5-1 and TRBJ1-1; 11 bases match TRBD1. The CDR3 DNA is TGCGCCAGCAGCTTTGGACAGGGGGCCACTGAAGCTTTCTTT. It is translated as CASSFGQGATEAFF.